The following is a TCR beta chain sequence with its context. Its antigen is unidentified. The CDR3 runs to 13 residues. The germline V gene has CDR1 LNHDA and CDR2 SQIVND (reference sequence). Deletions cut 2 bases from V and 4 bases from J, with 6 bases between. The sample originates from a study of graft-versus-host responses after intestinal transplantation. As for the study in general: The recipients all started with anti-thymocyte globulin induction and then took tacrolimus and steroids for 3 to 4 years.

The study's findings and limits: The study associated peak circulating GvH clone levels with early post-transplant HvG declines. GvH clones were identified in recipient marrow, with some first appearing in ileum or blood.

Assay: immunoSEQ multiplex PCR; the TCRdb copy retains only in-frame clones and omits some. Here the sample spans about 38,000 clones, around 83% being singletons. The chain carries TRBV19 and TRBJ2-1; D is uncertain. The receptor comes from a human patient who received an intestinal transplant, so some T cells may come from the graft donor. This specimen consisted of PBMCs, obtained less than 1,400 days after transplant. The CDR3 DNA sequence: TGTGCCAGTAGTATAAACGAGTACAATGAGCAGTTCTTC. This gives the protein CASSINEYNEQFF. The variable domain in full, with the rest retrieved from reference TRBV19 and TRBJ2-1, is DGGITQSPKYLFRKEGQNVTLSCEQNLNHDAMYWYRQDPGQGLRLIYYSQIVNDFQKGDIAEGYSVSREKKESFPLTVTSAQKNPTAFYLCASSINEYNEQFFGPGTRLTVL.